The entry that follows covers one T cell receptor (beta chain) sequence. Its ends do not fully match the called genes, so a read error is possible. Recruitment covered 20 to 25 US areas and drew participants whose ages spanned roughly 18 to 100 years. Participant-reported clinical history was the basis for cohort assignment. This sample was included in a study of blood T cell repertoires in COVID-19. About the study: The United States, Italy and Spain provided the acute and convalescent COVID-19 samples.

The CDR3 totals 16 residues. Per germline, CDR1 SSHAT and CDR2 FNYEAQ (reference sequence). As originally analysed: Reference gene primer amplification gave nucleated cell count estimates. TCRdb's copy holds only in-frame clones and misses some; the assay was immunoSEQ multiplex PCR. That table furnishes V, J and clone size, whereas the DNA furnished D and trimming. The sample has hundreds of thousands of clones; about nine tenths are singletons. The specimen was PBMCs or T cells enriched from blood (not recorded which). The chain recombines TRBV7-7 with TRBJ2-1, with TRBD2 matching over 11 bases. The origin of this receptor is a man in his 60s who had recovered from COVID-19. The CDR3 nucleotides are TGTGCTAGCAGCCCAGGGACTAGCGGTGGATGGAATGAGCAGTTCTTC. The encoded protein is CASSPGTSGGWNEQFF.